This T cell receptor (beta chain) was obtained from a study of cytomegalovirus exposure and HLA in healthy donors. The study, taken as a whole, reports: CMV serostatus stood as the only immune exposure information on hand. Accurate predictions that matched the HLA-A and HLA-B alleles of most subjects were reportedly made from TCR beta sequences.

Worth noting for this clone: Its specificity is unknown.

Germline V gene sequence: CDR1 SGHTA, CDR2 FQGNSA. V gave up 5 bases and J gave up 6 bases; unmatched junction bases: 10. The CDR3 is 14 residues long. PCR primers comprised 60 Vbeta and 13 Jbeta primers. Profiling relied on immunoSEQ multiplex PCR, and the TCRdb table lists in-frame clones only, not all of them. The table has 100,000 or so clones, under 80% seen once. This chain connects TRBV7-2 to TRBJ2-7; 7 bases match TRBD1. The specimen was PBMCs. This sequence originates from a woman aged 40 to 50 in good health and CMV-seropositive. In DNA form, the CDR3 reads TGTGCCAGCAGCCTAGACAGGGCTCGGGGCGAGCAGTACTTC. This sequence encodes CASSLDRARGEQYF.